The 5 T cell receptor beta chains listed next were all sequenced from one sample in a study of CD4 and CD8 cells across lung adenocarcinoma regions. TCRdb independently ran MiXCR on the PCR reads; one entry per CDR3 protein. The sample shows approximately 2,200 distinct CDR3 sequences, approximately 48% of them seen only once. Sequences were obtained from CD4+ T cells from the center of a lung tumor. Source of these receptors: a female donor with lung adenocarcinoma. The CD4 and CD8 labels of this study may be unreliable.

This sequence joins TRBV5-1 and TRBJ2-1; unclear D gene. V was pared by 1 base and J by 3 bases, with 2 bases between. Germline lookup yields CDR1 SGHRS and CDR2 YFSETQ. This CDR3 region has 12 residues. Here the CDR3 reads CASSLFYNEQFF. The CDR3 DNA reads TGCGCCAGCAGCTTGTTCTACAATGAGCAGTTCTTC. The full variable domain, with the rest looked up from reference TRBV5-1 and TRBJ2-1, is KAGVTQTPRYLIKTRGQQVTLSCSPISGHRSVSWYQQTPGQGLQFLFEYFSETQRNKGNFPGRFSGRQFSNSRSEMNVSTLELGDSALYLCASSLFYNEQFFGPGTRLTVL.

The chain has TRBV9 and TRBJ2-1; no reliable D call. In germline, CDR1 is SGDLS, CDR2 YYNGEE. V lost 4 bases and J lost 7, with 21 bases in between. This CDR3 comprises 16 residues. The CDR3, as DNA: TGTGCCAGCAGCTCCCCCCCCCCGGGTGTCTTGAATGAGCAGTTCTTC. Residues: CASSSPPPGVLNEQFF.

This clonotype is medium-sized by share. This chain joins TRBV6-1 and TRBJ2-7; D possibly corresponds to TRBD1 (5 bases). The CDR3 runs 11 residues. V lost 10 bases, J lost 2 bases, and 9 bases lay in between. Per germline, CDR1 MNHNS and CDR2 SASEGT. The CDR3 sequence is CATRQTYEQYF. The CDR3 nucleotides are TGTGCCACCCGACAGACCTACGAGCAGTACTTC.

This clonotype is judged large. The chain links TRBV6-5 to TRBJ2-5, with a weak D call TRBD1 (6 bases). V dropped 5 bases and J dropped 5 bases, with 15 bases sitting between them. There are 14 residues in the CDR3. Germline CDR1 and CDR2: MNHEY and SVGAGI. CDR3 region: CASSTIPGVETQYF. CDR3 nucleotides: TGTGCCAGCAGTACCATCCCAGGGGTGGAGACCCAGTACTTC.

The CDR3: CASSYPNPGQGATDTQYF. The CDR3 coding sequence is TGTGCCAGCAGTTACCCAAACCCCGGACAGGGGGCCACAGATACGCAGTATTTT. The rearrangement joins TRBV6-2 or TRBV6-3 to TRBJ2-3; the match to TRBD1 covers 11 bases. Germline loops: CDR1 MNHEY, CDR2 SVGEGT. V was clipped by 2 bases and J by 2 bases; unmatched bases: 9. The CDR3 has 18 residues.